These 12 T cell receptor beta chains were sequenced from one sample in a study of cytomegalovirus exposure and HLA in healthy donors. PCR amplification relied on 60 Vbeta primers (plus 13 Jbeta primers). Libraries were prepared by immunoSEQ multiplex PCR; TCRdb keeps only in-frame clonotypes and omits some of them. The sample has 150,000 to 200,000 clones; roughly 80% are singletons. The specimen sequenced was PBMCs. Receptors were obtained from a woman aged 25 to 39 in good health and CMV-seropositive.

The count of this clone is one. The chain is built from TRBV27 and TRBJ1-2; 11 nucleotides agree with TRBD1. Losses at the gene ends were 6 bases for V and 6 bases for J; bases not matched to a gene: 6. The CDR3 is made up of 14 amino acids. The germline V gene has CDR1 MNHEY and CDR2 SMNVEV (reference sequence). CDR3 nucleotide sequence: TGTGCCAGCAGCCGGACAGGGGGCGAGGATGGCTACACCTTC. Translation gives CASSRTGGEDGYTF.

To note about this clone: Germline is not matched at one junction end, which may reflect a read error. At the DNA level, this CDR3 is encoded by other sequences in the same sample as well. The chain couples TRBV29-1 to TRBJ1-1; maybe TRBD1 (6 bases). Germline-derived CDR1 and CDR2 are SQVTM and ANQGSEA. CDR3 length equals 13 residues. The CDR3 here is CSVSNRVNTEAFF. In DNA, the CDR3 is TGCAGCGTTTCTAACAGGGTGAATACTGAAGCTTTCTTT.

The chain employs TRBV4-1 and TRBJ2-7; TRBD1 aligns across 9 bases. V shed 0 bases and J 3 bases; nucleotides not matched to a gene: 6. The CDR3 extends over 16 amino acids. The germline V gene has CDR1 MGHRA and CDR2 YSYEKL. Here the CDR3 reads CASSQDRTGDGYEQYF. The CDR3, as DNA: TGCGCCAGCAGCCAAGATAGGACAGGGGACGGCTACGAGCAGTACTTC.

The chain joins TRBV27 to TRBJ1-6, with D unclear. Per the germline V gene, CDR1 is MNHEY and CDR2 is SMNVEV (reference sequence). V was clipped by 2 bases and J by 0 bases, with 8 bases between them. This CDR3 contains 16 residues. CDR3 nucleotide sequence: TGTGCCAGCAGTTTAATCACAGACTCCTATAATTCACCCCTCCACTTT. Amino acid sequence: CASSLITDSYNSPLHF.

The rearrangement links TRBV10-2 to TRBJ2-2; 8 nucleotides agree with TRBD2. Germline CDR1 and CDR2: WSHSY and SAAADI. The CDR3 is made up of 15 amino acids. V dropped 7 bases and J dropped 2; count of bases not matched to a gene: 6. The CDR3 nucleotides read TGCGCCAGCACCTCAGCGGGGGACAACACCGGGGAGCTGTTTTTT. Translation gives CASTSAGDNTGELFF.

The V call is TRBV18, the J call TRBJ2-7; D possibly corresponds to TRBD2 (5 bases). Trimming pared 0 bases from V and 3 bases from J, leaving 9 bases between. Germline V CDR1 and CDR2: KGHSH, LQKENI. The CDR3 contains 14 residues. The CDR3 sequence: CASSPPGNSYEQYF. In DNA, the CDR3 is TGTGCCAGCTCACCACCCGGGAACAGCTACGAGCAGTACTTC.

V usage is TRBV4-3 and J usage is TRBJ2-1, with TRBD1 matching over 8 bases. In germline, CDR1 is LGHNA, CDR2 YSLEER. The V segment lost 0 bases and the J segment 6 bases; nucleotides outside the gene matches: 10. This CDR3 has 17 amino acids. As DNA, the CDR3 is TGCGCCAGCAGCCAAGAAGGTTTACAGGGGGATCTCAATGAGCAGTTCTTC. It is translated as CASSQEGLQGDLNEQFF.

With respect to this clone: Other DNA sequences in this specimen translate into the identical CDR3. The chain carries TRBV7-8 and TRBJ2-7, with TRBD2 as a possible D gene (5 bases). The CDR3 consists of 13 residues. Germline V gene data show CDR1 as SGHVS and CDR2 as FQNEAQ. CDR3 in DNA: TGTTCTAGCAAGCTAGAGCCGGCATACGAGCAGTACTTC. The encoded protein is CSSKLEPAYEQYF.

The rearrangement links TRBV6-5 to TRBJ2-1, with D maybe TRBD2 (7 bases). Germline CDR1 MNHEY, CDR2 SVGAGI. This CDR3 contains 12 residues. V was shortened by 6 bases and J by 10 bases, with 13 bases between the two germline ends. The CDR3 DNA reads as TGTGCCAGCAGCCCGGGGGGCGGGGAGCAGTTCTTC. Its translation: CASSPGGGEQFF.

This chain uses TRBV30 with TRBJ1-3; D is perhaps TRBD1 (5 bases). The V end was cut by 7 bases, the J end by 7 bases, with 14 bases between. The CDR3 contains 12 residues. In germline, CDR1 is GTSNPN, CDR2 SVGIG (reference sequence). The CDR3 sequence is CASWGKGNTIYF. Written as DNA, the CDR3 is TGTGCCTCGTGGGGCAAGGGGAACACCATATATTTT.

The V gene is TRBV9, the J gene TRBJ2-7, with D maybe TRBD2 (5 bases). Germline lookup yields CDR1 SGDLS and CDR2 YYNGEE. CDR3 length: 15 amino acids. V lost 0 bases to trimming and J lost 3 bases, with 13 bases between them. CDR3 nucleotide sequence: TGTGCCAGCAGCGTAGCGGGTGGAGGAGTCTACGAGCAGTACTTC. Translation gives CASSVAGGGVYEQYF.

The chain joins TRBV9 to TRBJ1-4, with D perhaps matching TRBD1 (5 bases). Germline-derived CDR1 and CDR2 are SGDLS and YYNGEE. V dropped 3 bases and J dropped 6 bases, with 21 bases sitting between them. This CDR3 spans 17 amino acids. CDR3 residues: CASSARAVAGGYEKLFF. CDR3 nucleotides: TGTGCCAGCAGCGCCCGTGCGGTCGCCGGGGGTTATGAAAAACTGTTTTTT.